What follows are 8 T cell receptor beta chains derived from one specimen sequenced in a study of blood T cell repertoires in COVID-19. Libraries were prepared by immunoSEQ multiplex PCR; TCRdb keeps only in-frame clonotypes and omits some of them. Of 300,000 or so clones in the sample, around 90% are singletons; the top ten hold 2.6%. The sample consisted of PBMCs or T cells enriched from blood (not recorded which). These receptors all come from a man aged 55 to 70 who had recovered from COVID-19.

The chain combines TRBV4-2 with TRBJ2-7; 8 nucleotides align to TRBD2. CDR1 is LGHNA, CDR2 YNFKEQ, per germline. This CDR3 is built from 15 residues. J lost 8 bases, V lost 3 bases, and 12 bases had no gene match. For the CDR3, the DNA is TGTGCCAGCAGCCAGCTAGCGGGTTGGACCTCTCAGCAGTACTTC. Its protein is CASSQLAGWTSQQYF.

The chain is built from TRBV21-1 and TRBJ2-3; the table's D call, TRBD2, has no DNA check behind it. TRBV21-1 is noted as a pseudogene. The length of the CDR3 is 15 residues. In nucleotides, the CDR3 is TGTGCCAGCAGCAAACTAGCGGGAGGGGCAGATACGCAGTATTTT. Residues: CASSKLAGGADTQYF.

The chain is built from TRBV18 and TRBJ1-3; no clear D. V lost 0 bases and J lost 0, with 6 bases in between. Germline loops: CDR1 KGHSH, CDR2 LQKENI. The CDR3 has 15 residues. CDR3 protein: CASSPPLSSGNTIYF. As DNA, the CDR3 is TGTGCCAGCTCACCACCGTTGAGCTCTGGAAACACCATATATTTT.

V usage is TRBV27 and J usage is TRBJ1-3, with 8 bases aligning to TRBD1. The CDR3 is 17 amino acids. CDR1 is MNHEY, CDR2 SMNVEV, per germline (reference sequence). Trimming cost V 0 bases and J 7 bases; bases outside gene matches: 11. Here the CDR3 reads CASSLSGQIRGRNTIYF. CDR3 coding DNA: TGTGCCAGCAGTTTATCGGGACAGATCAGGGGGCGGAACACCATATATTTT.

The chain links TRBV30 to TRBJ1-2; D gene ambiguous. The CDR3 is made up of 13 amino acids. V lost 5 bases and J lost 8, with 18 bases in between. Germline V gives CDR1 GTSNPN, CDR2 SVGIG (reference sequence). The CDR3 here is CAWSGQRAYGYTF. The CDR3 DNA follows: TGTGCCTGGTCCGGTCAGCGCGCTTACGGCTACACCTTC.

V is TRBV11-2 and J is TRBJ1-4; D is undetermined. CDR3 size: 15 residues. CDR1 SGHAT and CDR2 FQNNGV come from the germline V gene. Trimming removed 1 base from V and 7 bases from J, with 13 bases in between. The DNA for the CDR3 is TGTGCCAGCAGCTTAGGTCCTGGGAGCGGTGAAAAACTGTTTTTT. Its protein is CASSLGPGSGEKLFF. Using reference TRBV11-2 and TRBJ1-4 for the parts outside the CDR3, the full variable domain is EAGVAQSPRYKIIEKRQSVAFWCNPISGHATLYWYQQILGQGPKLLIQFQNNGVVDDSQLPKDRFSAERLKGVDSTLKIQPAKLEDSAVYLCASSLGPGSGEKLFFGSGTQLSVL.

This clone was detected a few times. The rearrangement uses TRBV4-1 and TRBJ2-3, with a possible D match to TRBD1 (5 bases). This CDR3 contains 16 residues. Looked up from germline, CDR1 is MGHRA and CDR2 is YSYEKL. V was shortened by 2 bases and J by 2 bases, with 14 bases between the two germline ends. The CDR3 protein is CASSQQGRVDTDTQYF. The CDR3 DNA reads TGCGCCAGCAGCCAACAGGGTCGGGTGGACACAGATACGCAGTATTTT.

The rearrangement links TRBV5-1 to TRBJ1-3, with a possible D match to TRBD1 (6 bases). This CDR3 contains 17 residues. The V end was cut by 4 bases, the J end by 2 bases, with 19 bases between. Germline lookup yields CDR1 SGHRS and CDR2 YFSETQ. As DNA, the CDR3 is TGCGCCAGCAGCAAGACAGGACTGGGATGGGCTGGAAACACCATATATTTT. Its protein is CASSKTGLGWAGNTIYF.